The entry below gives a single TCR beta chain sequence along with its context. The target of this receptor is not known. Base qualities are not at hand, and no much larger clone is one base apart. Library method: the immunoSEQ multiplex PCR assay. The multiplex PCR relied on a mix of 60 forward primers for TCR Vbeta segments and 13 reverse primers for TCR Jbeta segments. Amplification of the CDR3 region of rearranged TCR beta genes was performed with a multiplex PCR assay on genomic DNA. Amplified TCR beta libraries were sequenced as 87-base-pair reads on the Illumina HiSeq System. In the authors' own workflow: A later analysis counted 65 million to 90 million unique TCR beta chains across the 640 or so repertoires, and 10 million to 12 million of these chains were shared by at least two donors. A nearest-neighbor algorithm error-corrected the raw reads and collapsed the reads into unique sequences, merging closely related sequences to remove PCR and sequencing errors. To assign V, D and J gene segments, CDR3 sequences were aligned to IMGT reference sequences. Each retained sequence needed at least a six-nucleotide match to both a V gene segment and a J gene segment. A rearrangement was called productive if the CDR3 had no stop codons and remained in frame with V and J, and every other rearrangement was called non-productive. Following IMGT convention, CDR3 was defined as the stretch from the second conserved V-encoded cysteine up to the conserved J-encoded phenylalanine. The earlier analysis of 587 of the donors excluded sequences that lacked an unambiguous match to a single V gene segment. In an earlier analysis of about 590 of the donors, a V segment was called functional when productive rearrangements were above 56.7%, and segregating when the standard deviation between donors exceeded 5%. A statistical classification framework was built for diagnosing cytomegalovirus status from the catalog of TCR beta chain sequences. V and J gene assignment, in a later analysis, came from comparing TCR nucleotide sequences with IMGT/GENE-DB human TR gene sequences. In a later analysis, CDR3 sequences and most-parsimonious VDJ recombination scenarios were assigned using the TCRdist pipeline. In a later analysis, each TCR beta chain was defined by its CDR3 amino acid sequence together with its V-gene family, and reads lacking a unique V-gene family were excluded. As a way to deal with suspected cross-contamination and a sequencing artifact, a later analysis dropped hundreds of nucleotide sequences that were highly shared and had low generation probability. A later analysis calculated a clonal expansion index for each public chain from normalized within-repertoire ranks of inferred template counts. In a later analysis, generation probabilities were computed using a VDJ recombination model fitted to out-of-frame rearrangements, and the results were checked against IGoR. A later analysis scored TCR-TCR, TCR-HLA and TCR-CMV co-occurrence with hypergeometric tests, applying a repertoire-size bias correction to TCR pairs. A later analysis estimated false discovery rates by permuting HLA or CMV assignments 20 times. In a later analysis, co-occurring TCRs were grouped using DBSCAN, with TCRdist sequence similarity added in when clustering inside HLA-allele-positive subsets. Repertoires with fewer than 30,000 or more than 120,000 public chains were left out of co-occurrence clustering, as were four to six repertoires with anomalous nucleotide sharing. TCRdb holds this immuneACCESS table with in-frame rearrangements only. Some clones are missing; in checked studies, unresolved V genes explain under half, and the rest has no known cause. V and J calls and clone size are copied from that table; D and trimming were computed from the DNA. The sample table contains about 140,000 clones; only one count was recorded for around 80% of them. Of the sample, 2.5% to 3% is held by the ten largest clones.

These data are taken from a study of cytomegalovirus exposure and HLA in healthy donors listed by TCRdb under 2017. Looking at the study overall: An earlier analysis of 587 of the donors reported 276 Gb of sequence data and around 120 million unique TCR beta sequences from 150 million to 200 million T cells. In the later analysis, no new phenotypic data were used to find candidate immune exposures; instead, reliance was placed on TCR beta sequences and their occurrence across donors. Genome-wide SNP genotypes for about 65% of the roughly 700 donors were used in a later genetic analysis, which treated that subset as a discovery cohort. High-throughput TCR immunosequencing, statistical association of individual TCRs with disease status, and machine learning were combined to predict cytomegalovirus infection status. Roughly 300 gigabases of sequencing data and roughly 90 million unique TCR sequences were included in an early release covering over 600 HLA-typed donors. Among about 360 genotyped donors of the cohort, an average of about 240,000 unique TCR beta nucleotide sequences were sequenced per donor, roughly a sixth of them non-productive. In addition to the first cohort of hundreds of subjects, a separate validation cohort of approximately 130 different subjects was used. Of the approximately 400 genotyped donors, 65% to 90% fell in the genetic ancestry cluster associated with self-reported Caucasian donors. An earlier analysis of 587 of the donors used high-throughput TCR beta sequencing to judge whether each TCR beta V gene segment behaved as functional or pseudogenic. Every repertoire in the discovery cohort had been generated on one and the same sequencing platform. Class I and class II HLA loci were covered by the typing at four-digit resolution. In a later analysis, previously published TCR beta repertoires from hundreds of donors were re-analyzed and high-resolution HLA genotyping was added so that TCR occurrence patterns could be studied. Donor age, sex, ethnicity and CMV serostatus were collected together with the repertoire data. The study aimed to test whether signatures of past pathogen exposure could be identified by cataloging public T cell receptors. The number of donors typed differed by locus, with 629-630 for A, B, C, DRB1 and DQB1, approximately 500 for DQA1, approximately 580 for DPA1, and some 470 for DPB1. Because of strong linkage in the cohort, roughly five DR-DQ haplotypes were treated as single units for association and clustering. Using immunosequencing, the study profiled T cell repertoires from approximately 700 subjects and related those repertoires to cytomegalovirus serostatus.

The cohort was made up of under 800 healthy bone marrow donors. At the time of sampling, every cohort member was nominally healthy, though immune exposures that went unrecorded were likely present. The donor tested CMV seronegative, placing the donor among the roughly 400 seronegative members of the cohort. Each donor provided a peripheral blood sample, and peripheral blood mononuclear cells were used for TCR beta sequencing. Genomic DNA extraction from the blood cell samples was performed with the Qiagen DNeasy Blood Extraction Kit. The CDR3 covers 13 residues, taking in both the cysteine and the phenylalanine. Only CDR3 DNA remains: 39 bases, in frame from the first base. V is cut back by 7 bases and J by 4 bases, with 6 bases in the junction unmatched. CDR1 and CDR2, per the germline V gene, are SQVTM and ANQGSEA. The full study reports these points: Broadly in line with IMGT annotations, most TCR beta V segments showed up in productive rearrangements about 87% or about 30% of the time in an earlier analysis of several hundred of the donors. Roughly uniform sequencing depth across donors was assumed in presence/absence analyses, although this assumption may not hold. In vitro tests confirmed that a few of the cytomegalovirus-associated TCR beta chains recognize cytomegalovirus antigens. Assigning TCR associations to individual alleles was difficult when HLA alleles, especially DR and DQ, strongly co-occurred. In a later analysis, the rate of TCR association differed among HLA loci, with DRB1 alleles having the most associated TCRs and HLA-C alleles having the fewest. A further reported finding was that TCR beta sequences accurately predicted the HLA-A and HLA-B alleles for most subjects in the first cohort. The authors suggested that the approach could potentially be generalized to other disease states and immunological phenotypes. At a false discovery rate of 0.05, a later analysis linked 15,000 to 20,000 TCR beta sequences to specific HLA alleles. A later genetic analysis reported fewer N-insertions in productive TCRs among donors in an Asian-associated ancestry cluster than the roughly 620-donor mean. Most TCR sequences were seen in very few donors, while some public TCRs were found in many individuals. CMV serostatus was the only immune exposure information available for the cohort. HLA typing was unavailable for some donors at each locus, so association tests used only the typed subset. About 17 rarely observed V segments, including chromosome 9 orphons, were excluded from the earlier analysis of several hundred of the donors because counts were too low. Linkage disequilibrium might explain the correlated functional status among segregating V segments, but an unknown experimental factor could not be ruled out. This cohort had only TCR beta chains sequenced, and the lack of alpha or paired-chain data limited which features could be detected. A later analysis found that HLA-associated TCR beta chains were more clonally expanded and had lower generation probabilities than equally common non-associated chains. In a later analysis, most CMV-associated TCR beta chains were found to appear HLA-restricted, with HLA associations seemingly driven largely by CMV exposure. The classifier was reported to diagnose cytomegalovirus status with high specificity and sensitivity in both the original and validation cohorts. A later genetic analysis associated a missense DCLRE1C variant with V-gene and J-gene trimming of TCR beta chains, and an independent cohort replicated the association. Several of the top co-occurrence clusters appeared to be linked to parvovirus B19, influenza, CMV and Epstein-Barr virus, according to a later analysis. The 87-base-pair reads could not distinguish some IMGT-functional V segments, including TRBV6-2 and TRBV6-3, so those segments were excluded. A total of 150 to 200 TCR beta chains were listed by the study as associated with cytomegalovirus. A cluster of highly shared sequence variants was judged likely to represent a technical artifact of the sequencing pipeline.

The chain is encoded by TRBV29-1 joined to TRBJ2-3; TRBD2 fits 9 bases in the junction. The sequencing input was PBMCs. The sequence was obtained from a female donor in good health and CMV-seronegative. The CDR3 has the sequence CSGKRTSADTQYF. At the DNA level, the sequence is TGCAGCGGAAAACGGACTAGCGCAGATACGCAGTATTTT.